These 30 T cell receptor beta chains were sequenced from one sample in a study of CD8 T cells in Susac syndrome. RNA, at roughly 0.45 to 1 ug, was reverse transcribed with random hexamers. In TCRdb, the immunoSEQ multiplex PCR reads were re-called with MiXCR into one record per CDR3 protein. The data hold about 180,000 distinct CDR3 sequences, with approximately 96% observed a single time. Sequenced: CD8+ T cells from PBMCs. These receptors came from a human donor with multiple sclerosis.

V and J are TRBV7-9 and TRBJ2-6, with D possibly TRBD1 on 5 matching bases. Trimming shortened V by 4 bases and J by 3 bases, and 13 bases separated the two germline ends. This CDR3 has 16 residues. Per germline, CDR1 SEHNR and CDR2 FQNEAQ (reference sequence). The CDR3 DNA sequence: TGTGCCAGCAGCTCTAACCTGGGGCTTGGGGCCAACGTCCTGACTTTC. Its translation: CASSSNLGLGANVLTF. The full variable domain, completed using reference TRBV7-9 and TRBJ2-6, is DTGVSQNPRHKITKRGQNVTFRCDPISEHNRLYWYRQTLGQGPEFLTYFQNEAQLEKSRLLSDRFSAERPKGSFSTLEIQRTEQGDSAMYLCASSSNLGLGANVLTFGAGSRLTVL.

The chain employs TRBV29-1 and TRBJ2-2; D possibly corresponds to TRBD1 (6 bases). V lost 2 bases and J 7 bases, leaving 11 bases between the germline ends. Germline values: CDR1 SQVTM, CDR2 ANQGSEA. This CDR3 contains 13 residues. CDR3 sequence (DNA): TGCAGCGTTGAACCAAGGGGGTTCGGGGAGCTGTTTTTT. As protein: CSVEPRGFGELFF.

The CDR3 DNA is TGCAGTGCTAGAGATTTGGGACCCCGAGGACCAGAGCAGTACTTC. Translated: CSARDLGPRGPEQYF. The J gene is TRBJ2-7, the V gene TRBV20-1; D might be TRBD1 or TRBD2, each matching 5 bases. CDR1 and CDR2 from the germline V gene are DFQATT and SNEGSKA (reference sequence). This CDR3 has 15 amino acids. V was clipped by 0 bases and J by 7 bases, with 19 bases between them.

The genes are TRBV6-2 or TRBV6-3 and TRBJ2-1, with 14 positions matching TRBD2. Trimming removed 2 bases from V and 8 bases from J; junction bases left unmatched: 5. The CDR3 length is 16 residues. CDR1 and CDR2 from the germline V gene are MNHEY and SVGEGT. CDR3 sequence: CASSYEGLAGVDEQFF. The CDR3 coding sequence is TGTGCCAGCAGTTACGAGGGACTAGCGGGAGTCGATGAGCAGTTCTTC.

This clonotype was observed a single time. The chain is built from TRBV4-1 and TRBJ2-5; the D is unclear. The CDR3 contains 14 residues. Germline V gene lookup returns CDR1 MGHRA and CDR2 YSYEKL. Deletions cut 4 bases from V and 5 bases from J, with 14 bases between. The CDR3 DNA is TGCGCCAGCAGCCCGAGTGCAGGTCGGGAGACCCAGTACTTC. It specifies CASSPSAGRETQYF.

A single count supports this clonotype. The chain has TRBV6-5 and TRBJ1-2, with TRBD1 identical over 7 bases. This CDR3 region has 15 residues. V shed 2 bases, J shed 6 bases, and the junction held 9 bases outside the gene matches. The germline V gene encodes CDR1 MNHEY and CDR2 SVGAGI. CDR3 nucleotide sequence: TGTGCCAGCAGTTACGAGGGGACAGACTACGATGGCTACACCTTC. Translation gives CASSYEGTDYDGYTF.

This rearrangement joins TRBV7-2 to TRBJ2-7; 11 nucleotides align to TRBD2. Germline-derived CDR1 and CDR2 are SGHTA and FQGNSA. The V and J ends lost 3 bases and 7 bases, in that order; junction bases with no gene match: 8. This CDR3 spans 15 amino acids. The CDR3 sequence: CASSLFTSGSLEQYF. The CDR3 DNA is TGTGCCAGCAGCTTGTTTACTAGCGGGAGTCTTGAGCAGTACTTC.

The CDR3 bases are TGCAGTGCTAGAGACCCTGGCGAGCAGTACTTC. Protein product: CSARDPGEQYF. The chain uses TRBV20-1 and TRBJ2-7; D uncertain. The germline V gene has CDR1 DFQATT and CDR2 SNEGSKA (reference sequence). The CDR3 spans 11 residues. Trimming pared 0 bases from V and 6 bases from J, leaving 6 bases between.

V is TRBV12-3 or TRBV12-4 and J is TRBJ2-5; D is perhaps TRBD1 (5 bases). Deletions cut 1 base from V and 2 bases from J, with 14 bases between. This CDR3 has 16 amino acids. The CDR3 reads CASSLEWAGSQETQYF. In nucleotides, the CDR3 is TGTGCCAGCAGTTTAGAATGGGCAGGGTCACAAGAGACCCAGTACTTC.

This CDR3 is CASSLYPGETYEQYF. In DNA, the CDR3 is TGTGCCAGCAGCTTATATCCAGGGGAGACCTACGAGCAGTACTTC. This rearrangement joins TRBV11-2 to TRBJ2-7; weak D call: TRBD1 (6 bases). Trimming left V 2 bases short and J 2 bases short, with 13 bases between. This CDR3 spans 15 amino acids. From germline, CDR1 is SGHAT and CDR2 FQNNGV.

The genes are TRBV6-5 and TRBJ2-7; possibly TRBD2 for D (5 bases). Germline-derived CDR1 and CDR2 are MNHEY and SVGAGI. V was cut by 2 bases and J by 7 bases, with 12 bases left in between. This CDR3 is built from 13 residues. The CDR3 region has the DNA TGTGCCAGCAGTTACGGACCTACGGGAGAGCAGTACTTC. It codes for CASSYGPTGEQYF.

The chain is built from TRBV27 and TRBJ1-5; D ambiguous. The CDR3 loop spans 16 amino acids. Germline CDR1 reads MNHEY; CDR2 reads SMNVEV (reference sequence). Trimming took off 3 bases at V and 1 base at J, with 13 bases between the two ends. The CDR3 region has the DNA TGTGCCAGCAGTTTGGGCACCCCGCGGAGCAATCAGCCCCAGCATTTT. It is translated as CASSLGTPRSNQPQHF.

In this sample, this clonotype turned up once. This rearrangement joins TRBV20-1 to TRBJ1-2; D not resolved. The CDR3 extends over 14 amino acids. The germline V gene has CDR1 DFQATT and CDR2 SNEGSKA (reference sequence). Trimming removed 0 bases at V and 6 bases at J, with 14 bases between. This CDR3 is CSARDPKGANGYTF. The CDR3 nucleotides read TGCAGTGCTAGAGATCCCAAGGGAGCAAATGGCTACACCTTC.

In DNA form, the CDR3 reads TGTGCCAGCAGCGTAGTTCAGTATGAGCAGTTCTTC. This gives the protein CASSVVQYEQFF. This chain uses TRBV9 with TRBJ2-1, with D uncertain. The CDR3 loop spans 12 amino acids. Between the trimmed V and J ends, which lost 0 bases and 8 bases, there was a span of 6 bases. Germline V gene lookup returns CDR1 SGDLS and CDR2 YYNGEE. Full variable domain (rest looked up from reference TRBV9 and TRBJ2-1): DSGVTQTPKHLITATGQRVTLRCSPRSGDLSVYWYQQSLDQGLQFLIQYYNGEERAKGNILERFSAQQFPDLHSELNLSSLELGDSALYFCASSVVQYEQFFGPGTRLTVL.

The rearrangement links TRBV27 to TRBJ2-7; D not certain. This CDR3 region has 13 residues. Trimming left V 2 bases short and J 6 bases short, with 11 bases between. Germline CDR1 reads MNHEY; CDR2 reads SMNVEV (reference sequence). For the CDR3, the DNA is TGTGCCAGCAGTTTAAACTTGGCCGGCGAGCAGTACTTC. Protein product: CASSLNLAGEQYF.

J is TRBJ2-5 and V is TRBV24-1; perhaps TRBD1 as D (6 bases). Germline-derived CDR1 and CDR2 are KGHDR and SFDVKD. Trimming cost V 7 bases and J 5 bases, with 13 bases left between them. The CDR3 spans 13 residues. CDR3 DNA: TGTGCCACCAGCGACAGGCATAAGGAGACCCAGTACTTC. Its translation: CATSDRHKETQYF.

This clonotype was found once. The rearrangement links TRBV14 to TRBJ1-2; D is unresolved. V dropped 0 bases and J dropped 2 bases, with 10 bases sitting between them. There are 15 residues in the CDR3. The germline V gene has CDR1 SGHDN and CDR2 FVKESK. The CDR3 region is CASSQDRAGNYGYTF. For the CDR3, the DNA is TGTGCCAGCAGCCAAGATAGGGCCGGGAACTATGGCTACACCTTC.

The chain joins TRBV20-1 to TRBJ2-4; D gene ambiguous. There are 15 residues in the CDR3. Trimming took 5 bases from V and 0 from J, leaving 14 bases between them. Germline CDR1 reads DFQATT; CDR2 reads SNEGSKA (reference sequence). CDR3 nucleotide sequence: TGCAGTGCTTTTTTCCGGCCCTTAGCCAAAAACATTCAGTACTTC. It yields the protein CSAFFRPLAKNIQYF.

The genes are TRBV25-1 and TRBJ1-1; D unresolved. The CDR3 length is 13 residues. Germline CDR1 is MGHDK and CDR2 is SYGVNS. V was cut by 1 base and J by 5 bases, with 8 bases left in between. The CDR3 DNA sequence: TGTGCCAGCAGTGAATTTGGGAAGACTGAAGCTTTCTTT. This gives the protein CASSEFGKTEAFF.

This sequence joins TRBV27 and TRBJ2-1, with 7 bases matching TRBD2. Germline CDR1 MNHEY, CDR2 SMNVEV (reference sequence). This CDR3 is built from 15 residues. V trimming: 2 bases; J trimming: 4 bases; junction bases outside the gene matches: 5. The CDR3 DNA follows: TGTGCCAGCAGTTTAGCGGGACTATCTTACAATGAGCAGTTCTTC. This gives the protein CASSLAGLSYNEQFF.

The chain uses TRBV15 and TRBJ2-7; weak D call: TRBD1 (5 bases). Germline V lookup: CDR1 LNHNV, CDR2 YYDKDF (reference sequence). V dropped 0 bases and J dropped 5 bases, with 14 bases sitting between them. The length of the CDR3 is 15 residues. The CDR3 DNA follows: TGTGCCACCAGCAGAGATTTCAGGGAATTCGACGAGCAGTACTTC. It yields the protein CATSRDFREFDEQYF.

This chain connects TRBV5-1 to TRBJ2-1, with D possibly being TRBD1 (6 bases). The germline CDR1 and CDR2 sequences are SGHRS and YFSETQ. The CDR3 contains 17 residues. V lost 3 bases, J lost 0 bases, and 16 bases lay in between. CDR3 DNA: TGCGCCAGCAGCTCCCGGCTTCAGGGGAGCTCCTACAATGAGCAGTTCTTC. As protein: CASSSRLQGSSYNEQFF.

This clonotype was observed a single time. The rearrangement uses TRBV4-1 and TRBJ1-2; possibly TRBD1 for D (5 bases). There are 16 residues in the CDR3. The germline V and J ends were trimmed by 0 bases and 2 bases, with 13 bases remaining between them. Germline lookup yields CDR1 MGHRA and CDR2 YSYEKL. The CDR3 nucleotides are TGCGCCAGCAGCCAAGAAGCCCAGGGCGGGAACTATGGCTACACCTTC. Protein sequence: CASSQEAQGGNYGYTF.

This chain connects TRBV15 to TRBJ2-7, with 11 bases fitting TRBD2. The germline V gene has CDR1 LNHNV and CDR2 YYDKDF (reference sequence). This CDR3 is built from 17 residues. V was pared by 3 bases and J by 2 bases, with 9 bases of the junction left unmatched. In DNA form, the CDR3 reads TGTGCCACCAGCAGCGGTCAGGGACTAGCGGACACCTACGAGCAGTACTTC. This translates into CATSSGQGLADTYEQYF. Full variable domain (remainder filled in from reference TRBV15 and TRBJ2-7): DAMVIQNPRYQVTQFGKPVTLSCSQTLNHNVMYWYQQKSSQAPKLLFHYYDKDFNNEADTPDNFQSRRPNTSFCFLDIRSPGLGDTAMYLCATSSGQGLADTYEQYFGPGTRLTVT.

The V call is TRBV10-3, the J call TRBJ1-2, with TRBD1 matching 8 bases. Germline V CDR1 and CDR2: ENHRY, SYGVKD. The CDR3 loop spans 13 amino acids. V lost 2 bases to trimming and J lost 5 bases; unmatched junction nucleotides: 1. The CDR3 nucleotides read TGTGCCATCAGTGAGAGGACAGGGTATGGCTACACCTTC. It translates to CAISERTGYGYTF.

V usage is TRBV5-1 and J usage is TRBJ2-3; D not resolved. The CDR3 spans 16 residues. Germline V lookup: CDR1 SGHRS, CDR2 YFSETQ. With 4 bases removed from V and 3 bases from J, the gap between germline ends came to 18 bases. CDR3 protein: CASSRHWGRKTDTQYF. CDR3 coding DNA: TGCGCCAGCAGCCGGCACTGGGGAAGGAAGACAGATACGCAGTATTTT. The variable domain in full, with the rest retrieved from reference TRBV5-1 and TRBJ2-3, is KAGVTQTPRYLIKTRGQQVTLSCSPISGHRSVSWYQQTPGQGLQFLFEYFSETQRNKGNFPGRFSGRQFSNSRSEMNVSTLELGDSALYLCASSRHWGRKTDTQYFGPGTRLTVL.

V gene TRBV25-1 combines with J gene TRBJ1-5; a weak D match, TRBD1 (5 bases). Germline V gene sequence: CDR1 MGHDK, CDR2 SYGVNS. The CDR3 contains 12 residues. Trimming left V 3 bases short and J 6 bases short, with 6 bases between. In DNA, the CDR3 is TGTGCCAGCAGTGATGGGGGTCAGCCCCAGCATTTT. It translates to CASSDGGQPQHF.

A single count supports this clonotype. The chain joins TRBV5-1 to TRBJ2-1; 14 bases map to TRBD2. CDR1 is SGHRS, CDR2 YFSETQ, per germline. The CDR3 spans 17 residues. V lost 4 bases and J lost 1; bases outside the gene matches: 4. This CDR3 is CASSPGLAGASYNEQFF. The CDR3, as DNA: TGCGCCAGCAGCCCGGGACTAGCGGGAGCGTCCTACAATGAGCAGTTCTTC.

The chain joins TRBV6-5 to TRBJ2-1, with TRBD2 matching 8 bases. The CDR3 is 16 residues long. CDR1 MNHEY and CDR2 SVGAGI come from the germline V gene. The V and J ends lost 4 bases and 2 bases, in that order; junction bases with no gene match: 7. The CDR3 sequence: CASSSSPGGPYNEQFF. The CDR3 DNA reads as TGTGCCAGCAGTTCTTCCCCGGGAGGGCCCTACAATGAGCAGTTCTTC.

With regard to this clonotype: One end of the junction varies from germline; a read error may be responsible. The CDR3 sequence: CAISPDREGYVQYF. The CDR3 region has the DNA TGTGCCATCAGTCCGGACAGGGAGGGATACGTGCAGTACTTC. The rearrangement links TRBV6-5 to TRBJ2-7, with D possibly matching TRBD1 (8 bases). Germline assignment: CDR1 MNHEY and CDR2 SVGAGI. The CDR3 runs to 14 residues.